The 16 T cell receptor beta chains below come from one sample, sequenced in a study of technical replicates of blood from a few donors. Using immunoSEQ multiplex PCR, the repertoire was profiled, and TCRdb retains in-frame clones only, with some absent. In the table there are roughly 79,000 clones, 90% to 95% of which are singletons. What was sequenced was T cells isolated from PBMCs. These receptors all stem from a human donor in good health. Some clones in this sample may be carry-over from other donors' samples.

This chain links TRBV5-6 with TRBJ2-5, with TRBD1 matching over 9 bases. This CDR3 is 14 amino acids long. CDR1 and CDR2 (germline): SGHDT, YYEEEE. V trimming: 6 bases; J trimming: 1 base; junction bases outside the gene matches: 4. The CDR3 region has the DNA TGTGCCAGCAACATACAGGGGGCCCAAGAGACCCAGTACTTC. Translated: CASNIQGAQETQYF.

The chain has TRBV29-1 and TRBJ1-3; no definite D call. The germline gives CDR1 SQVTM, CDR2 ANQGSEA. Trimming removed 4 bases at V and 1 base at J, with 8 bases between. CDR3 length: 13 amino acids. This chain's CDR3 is CSVAPGSGNTIYF. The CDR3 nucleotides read TGCAGCGTTGCCCCGGGTTCTGGAAACACCATATATTTT.

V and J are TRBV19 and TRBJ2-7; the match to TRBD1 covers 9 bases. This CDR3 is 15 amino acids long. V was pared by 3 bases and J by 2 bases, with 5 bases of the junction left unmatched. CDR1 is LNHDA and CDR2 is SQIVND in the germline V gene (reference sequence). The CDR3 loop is CASSMWTGATYEQYF. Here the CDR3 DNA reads TGTGCCAGTAGTATGTGGACAGGGGCGACCTACGAGCAGTACTTC.

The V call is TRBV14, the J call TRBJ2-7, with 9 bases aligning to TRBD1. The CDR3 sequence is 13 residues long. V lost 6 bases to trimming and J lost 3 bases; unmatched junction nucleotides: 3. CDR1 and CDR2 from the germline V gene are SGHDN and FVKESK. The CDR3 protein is CASSWDRDYEQYF. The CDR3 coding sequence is TGTGCCAGCAGTTGGGACAGGGACTACGAGCAGTACTTC.

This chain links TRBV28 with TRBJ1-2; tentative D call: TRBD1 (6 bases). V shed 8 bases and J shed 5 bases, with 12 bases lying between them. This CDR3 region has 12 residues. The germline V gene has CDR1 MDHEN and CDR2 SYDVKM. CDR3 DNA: TGTGCCAGCCATAGGACAGCTTATGGCTACACCTTC. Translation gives CASHRTAYGYTF.

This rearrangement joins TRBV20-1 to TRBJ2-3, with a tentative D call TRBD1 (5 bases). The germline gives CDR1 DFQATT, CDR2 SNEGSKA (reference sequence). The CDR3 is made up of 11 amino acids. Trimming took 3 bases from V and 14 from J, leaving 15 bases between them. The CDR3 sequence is CSASPRVERYF. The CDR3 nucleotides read TGCAGTGCTAGCCCCAGGGTTGAGAGGTATTTT.

This CDR3 reads CASSSLAGGLPVPFF. The DNA of the CDR3 is TGTGCCAGCAGTTCATTAGCGGGAGGGCTCCCCGTTCCGTTCTTC. The chain combines TRBV28 with TRBJ2-1; TRBD2 matches at 11 bases. CDR1 and CDR2 from the germline V gene are MDHEN and SYDVKM. J gave up 15 bases and V 4 bases, and 14 bases lay outside the gene matches. CDR3 length equals 15 residues.

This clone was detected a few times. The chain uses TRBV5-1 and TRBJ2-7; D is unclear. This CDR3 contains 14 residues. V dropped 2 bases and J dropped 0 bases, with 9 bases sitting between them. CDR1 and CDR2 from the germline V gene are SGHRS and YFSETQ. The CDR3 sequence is CASSFSASSYEQYF. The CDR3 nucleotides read TGCGCCAGCAGCTTCAGCGCGAGCTCCTACGAGCAGTACTTC. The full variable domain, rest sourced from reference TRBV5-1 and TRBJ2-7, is KAGVTQTPRYLIKTRGQQVTLSCSPISGHRSVSWYQQTPGQGLQFLFEYFSETQRNKGNFPGRFSGRQFSNSRSEMNVSTLELGDSALYLCASSFSASSYEQYFGPGTRLTVT.

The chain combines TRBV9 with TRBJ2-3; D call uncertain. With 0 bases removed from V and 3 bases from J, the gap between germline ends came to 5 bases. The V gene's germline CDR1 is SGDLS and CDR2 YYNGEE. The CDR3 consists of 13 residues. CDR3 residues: CASSVAVTDTQYF. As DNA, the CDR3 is TGTGCCAGCAGCGTAGCGGTGACAGATACGCAGTATTTT.

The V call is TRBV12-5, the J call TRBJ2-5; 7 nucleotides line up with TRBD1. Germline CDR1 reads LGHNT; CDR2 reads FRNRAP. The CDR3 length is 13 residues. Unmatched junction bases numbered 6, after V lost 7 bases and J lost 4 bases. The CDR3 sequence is CASARQGVETQYF. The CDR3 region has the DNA TGTGCTAGTGCCAGACAGGGTGTAGAGACCCAGTACTTC.

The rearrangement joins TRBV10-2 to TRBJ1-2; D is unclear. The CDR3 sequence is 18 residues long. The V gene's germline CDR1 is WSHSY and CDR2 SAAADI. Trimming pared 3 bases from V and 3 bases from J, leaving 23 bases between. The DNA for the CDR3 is TGCGCCAGCAGTGAAATTCTTCGAGGGAACGTGGGGTACTATGGCTACACCTTC. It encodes CASSEILRGNVGYYGYTF.

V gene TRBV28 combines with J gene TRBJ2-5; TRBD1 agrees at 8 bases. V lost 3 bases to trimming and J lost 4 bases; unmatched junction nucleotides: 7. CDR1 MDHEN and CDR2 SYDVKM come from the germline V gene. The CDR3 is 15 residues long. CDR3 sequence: CASSLTGVNGETQYF. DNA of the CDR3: TGTGCCAGCAGTTTGACAGGGGTAAACGGAGAGACCCAGTACTTC.

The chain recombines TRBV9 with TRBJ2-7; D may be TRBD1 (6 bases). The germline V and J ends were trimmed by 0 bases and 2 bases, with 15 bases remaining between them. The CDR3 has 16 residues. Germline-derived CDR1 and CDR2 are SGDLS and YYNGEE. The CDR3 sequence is CASSVDEERTAYEQYF. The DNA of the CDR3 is TGTGCCAGCAGCGTAGATGAGGAGAGGACAGCCTACGAGCAGTACTTC.

This CDR3 is CASSPTGLGHNEQFF. DNA for the CDR3: TGTGCCAGCAGCCCGACAGGGCTCGGGCACAATGAGCAGTTCTTC. The V gene is TRBV11-1, the J gene TRBJ2-1, with 7 bases aligning to TRBD1. CDR3 size: 15 residues. Germline loops: CDR1 SGHAT, CDR2 FQDESV (reference sequence). Trimming cost V 5 bases and J 5 bases; bases outside gene matches: 9.

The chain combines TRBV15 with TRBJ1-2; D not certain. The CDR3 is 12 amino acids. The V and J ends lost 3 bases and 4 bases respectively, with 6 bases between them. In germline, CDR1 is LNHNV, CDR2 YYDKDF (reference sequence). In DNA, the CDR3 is TGTGCCACCAGCAGGGGAGCCTATGGCTACACCTTC. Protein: CATSRGAYGYTF.

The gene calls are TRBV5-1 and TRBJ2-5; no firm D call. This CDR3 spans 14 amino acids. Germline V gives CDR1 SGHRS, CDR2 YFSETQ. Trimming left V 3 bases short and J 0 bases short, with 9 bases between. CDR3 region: CASSSRQYQETQYF. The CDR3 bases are TGCGCCAGCAGCTCCAGGCAGTACCAAGAGACCCAGTACTTC.